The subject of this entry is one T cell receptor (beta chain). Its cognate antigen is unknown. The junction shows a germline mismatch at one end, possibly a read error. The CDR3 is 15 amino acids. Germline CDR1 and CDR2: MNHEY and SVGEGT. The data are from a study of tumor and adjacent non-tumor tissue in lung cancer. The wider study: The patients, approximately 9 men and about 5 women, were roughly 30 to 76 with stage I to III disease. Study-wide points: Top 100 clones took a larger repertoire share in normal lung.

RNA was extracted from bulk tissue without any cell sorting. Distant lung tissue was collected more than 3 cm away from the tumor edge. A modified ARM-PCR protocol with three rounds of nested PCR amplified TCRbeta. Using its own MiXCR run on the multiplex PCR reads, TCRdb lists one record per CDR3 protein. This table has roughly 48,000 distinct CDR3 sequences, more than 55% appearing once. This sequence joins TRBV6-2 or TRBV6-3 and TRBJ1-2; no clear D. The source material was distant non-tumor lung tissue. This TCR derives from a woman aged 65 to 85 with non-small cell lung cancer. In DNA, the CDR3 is TGTGCCAGCAACGACTCTGGGTGCGAAAACTATGGTTACACCTTC. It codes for CASNDSGCENYGYTF.